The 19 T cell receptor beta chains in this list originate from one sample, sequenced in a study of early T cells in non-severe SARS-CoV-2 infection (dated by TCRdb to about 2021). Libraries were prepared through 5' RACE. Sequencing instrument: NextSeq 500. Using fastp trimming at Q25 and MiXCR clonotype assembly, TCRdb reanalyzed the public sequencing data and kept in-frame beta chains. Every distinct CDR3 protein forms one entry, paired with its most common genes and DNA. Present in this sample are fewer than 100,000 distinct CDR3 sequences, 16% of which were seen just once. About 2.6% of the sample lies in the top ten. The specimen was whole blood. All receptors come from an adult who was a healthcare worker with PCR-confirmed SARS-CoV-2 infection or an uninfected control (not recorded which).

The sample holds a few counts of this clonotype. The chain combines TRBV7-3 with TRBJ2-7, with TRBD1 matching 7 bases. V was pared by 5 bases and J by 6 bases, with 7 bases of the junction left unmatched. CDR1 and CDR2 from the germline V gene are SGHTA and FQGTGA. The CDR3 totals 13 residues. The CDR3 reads CASSQQGTSEQYF. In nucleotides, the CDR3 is TGTGCCAGCAGCCAACAGGGGACAAGCGAGCAGTACTTC. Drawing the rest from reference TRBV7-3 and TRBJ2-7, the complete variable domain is GAGVSQTPSNKVTEKGKYVELRCDPISGHTALYWYRQSLGQGPEFLIYFQGTGAADDSGLPNDRFFAVRPEGSVSTLKIQRTERGDSAVYLCASSQQGTSEQYFGPGTRLTVT.

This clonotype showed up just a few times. CDR3 sequence (DNA): TGCGCCAGCAGCTTGGCCGAGCGGGGCACAGATACGCAGTATTTT. Its translation: CASSLAERGTDTQYF. The V gene is TRBV5-1, the J gene TRBJ2-3; maybe TRBD2 (6 bases). CDR3 length: 15 residues. V was clipped by 0 bases and J by 1 base, with 9 bases between them. CDR1 is SGHRS, CDR2 YFSETQ, per germline.

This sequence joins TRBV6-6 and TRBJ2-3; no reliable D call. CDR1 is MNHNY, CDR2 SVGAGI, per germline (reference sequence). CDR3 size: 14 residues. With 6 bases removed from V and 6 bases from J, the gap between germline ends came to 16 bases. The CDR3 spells CASSPLALMDTQYF. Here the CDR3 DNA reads TGTGCCAGCAGCCCCCTTGCCCTTATGGATACGCAGTATTTT.

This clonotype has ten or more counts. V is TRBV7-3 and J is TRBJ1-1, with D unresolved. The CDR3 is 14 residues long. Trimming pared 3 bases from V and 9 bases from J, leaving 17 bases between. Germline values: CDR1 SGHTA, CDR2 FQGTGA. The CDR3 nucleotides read TGTGCCAGCAGCTTGGGAGGGTTTGGAGAAAAAGCTTTCTTT. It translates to CASSLGGFGEKAFF.

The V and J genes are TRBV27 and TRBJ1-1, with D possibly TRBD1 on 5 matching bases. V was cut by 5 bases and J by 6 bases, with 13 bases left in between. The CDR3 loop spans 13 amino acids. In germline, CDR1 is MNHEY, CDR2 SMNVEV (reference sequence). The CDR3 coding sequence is TGTGCCAGCAGTCCTTCAGGAGGGGCTGAAGCTTTCTTT. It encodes CASSPSGGAEAFF.

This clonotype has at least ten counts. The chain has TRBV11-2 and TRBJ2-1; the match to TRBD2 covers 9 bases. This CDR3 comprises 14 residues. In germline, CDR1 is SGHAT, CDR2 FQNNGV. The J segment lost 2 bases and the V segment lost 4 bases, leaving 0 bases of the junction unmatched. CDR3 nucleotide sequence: TGTGCCAGCAGCTGGACTAGCGCCTACAATGAGCAGTTCTTC. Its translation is CASSWTSAYNEQFF.

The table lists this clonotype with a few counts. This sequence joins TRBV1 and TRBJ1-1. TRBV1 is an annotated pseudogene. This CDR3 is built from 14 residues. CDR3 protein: CTSSQVSLNTEAFF. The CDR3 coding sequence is TGCACCAGCAGCCAAGTTTCTTTGAACACTGAAGCTTTCTTT.

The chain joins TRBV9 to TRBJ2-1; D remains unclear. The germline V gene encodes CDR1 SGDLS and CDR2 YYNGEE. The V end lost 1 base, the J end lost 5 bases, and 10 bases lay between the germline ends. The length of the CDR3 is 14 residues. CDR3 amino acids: CASSVIAADNEQFF. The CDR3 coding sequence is TGTGCCAGCAGCGTAATCGCCGCTGACAATGAGCAGTTCTTC.

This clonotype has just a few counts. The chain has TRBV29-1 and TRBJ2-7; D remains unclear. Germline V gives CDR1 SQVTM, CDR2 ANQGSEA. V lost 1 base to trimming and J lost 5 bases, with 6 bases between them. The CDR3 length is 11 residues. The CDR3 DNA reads TGCAGCGTTGAAGGAGTAGACGAGCAGTACTTC. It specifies CSVEGVDEQYF.

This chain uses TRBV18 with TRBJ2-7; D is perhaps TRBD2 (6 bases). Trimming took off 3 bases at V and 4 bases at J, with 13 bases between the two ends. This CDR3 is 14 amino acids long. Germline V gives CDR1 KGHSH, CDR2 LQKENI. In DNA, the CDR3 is TGTGCCAGCTCACCCACGCGGGGCAGTTACGAGCAGTACTTC. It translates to CASSPTRGSYEQYF.

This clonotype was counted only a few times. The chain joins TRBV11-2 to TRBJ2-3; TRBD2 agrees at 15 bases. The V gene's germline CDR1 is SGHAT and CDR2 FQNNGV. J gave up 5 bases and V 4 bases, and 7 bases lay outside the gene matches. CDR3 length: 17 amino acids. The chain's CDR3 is CASSSGLAGGGGDTQYF. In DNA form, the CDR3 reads TGTGCCAGCAGCTCGGGACTAGCGGGAGGAGGGGGAGATACGCAGTATTTT.

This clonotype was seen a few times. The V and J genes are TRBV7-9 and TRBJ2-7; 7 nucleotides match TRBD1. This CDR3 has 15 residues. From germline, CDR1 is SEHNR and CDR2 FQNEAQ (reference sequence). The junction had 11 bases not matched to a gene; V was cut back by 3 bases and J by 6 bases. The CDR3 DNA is TGTGCCAGCAGCTTGGGGCGAGACAGGGCGGGCGAGCAGTACTTC. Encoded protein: CASSLGRDRAGEQYF. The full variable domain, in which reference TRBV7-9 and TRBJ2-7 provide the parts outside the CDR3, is DTGVSQNPRHKITKRGQNVTFRCDPISEHNRLYWYRQTLGQGPEFLTYFQNEAQLEKSRLLSDRFSAERPKGSFSTLEIQRTEQGDSAMYLCASSLGRDRAGEQYFGPGTRLTVT.

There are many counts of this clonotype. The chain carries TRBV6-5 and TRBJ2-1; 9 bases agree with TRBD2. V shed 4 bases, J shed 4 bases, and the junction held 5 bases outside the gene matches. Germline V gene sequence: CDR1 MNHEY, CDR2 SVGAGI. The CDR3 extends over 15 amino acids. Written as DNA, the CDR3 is TGTGCCAGCAGTTTAGGACTAGCGTCATACAATGAGCAGTTCTTC. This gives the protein CASSLGLASYNEQFF.

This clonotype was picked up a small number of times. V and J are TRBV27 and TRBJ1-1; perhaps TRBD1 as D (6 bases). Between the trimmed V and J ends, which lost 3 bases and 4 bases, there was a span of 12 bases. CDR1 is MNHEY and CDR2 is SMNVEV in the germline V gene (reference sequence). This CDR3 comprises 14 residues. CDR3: CASSLTQGSTEAFF. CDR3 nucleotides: TGTGCCAGCAGTTTGACCCAGGGGTCCACTGAAGCTTTCTTT.

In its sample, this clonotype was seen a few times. The CDR3 coding sequence is TGTGCCAGCAGCTTAATTTCGGGCCACTACGAGCAGTACTTC. This translates into CASSLISGHYEQYF. V and J are TRBV11-2 and TRBJ2-7, with D hard to call. This CDR3 has 14 residues. V lost 2 bases and J lost 3, with 11 bases in between. CDR1 is SGHAT, CDR2 FQNNGV, per germline.

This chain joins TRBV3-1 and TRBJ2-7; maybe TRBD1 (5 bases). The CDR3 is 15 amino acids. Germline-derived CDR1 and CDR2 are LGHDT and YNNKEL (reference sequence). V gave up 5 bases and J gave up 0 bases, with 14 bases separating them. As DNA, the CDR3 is TGTGCCAGCAGCTCCTGGACAACAACCTCCTACGAGCAGTACTTC. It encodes CASSSWTTTSYEQYF.

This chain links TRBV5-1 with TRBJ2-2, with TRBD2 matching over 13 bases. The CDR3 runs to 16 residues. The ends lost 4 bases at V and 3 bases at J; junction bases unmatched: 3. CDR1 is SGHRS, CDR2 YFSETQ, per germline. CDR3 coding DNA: TGCGCCAGCAGCCTGGGACTAGCGGGATACACCGGGGAGCTGTTTTTT. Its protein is CASSLGLAGYTGELFF.

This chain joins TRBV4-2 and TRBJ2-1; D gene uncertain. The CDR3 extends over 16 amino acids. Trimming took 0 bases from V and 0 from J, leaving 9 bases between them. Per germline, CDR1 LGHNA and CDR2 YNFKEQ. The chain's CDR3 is CASSQDSKSSYNEQFF. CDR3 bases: TGTGCCAGCAGCCAAGACTCCAAGAGCTCCTACAATGAGCAGTTCTTC.

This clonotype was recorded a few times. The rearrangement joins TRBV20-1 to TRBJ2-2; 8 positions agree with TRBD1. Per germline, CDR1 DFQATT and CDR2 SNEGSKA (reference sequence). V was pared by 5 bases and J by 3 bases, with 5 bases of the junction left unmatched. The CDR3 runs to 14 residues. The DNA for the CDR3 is TGCAGTGCTCTCGAGGACAGGGACACCGGGGAGCTGTTTTTT. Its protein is CSALEDRDTGELFF.